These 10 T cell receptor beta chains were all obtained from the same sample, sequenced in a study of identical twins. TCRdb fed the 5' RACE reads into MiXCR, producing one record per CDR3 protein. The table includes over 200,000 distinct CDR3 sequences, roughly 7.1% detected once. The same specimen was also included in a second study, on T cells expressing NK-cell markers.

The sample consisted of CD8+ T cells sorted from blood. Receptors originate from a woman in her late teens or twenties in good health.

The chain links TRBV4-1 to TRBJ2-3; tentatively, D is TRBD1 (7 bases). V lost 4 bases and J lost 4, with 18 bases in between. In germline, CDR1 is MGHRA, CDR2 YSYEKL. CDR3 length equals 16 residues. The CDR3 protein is CASSRQGPGVSDTQYF. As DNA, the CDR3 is TGCGCCAGCAGCCGACAGGGTCCGGGAGTGTCAGATACGCAGTATTTT.

The CDR3 loop is CASSLDVGGAYEQYF. CDR3 DNA: TGTGCCAGCAGCTTAGATGTCGGCGGAGCCTACGAGCAGTACTTC. The chain combines TRBV11-2 with TRBJ2-7, with D unresolved. Germline values: CDR1 SGHAT, CDR2 FQNNGV. This CDR3 is 15 amino acids long. Between the trimmed V and J ends, which lost 0 bases and 2 bases, there was a span of 11 bases.

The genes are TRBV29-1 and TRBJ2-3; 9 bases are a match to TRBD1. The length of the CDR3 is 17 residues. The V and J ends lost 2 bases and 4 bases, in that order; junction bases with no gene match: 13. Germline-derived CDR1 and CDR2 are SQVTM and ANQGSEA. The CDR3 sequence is CSVESASWGQGSDTQYF. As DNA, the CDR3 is TGCAGCGTTGAATCCGCTAGTTGGGGACAGGGCTCAGATACGCAGTATTTT.

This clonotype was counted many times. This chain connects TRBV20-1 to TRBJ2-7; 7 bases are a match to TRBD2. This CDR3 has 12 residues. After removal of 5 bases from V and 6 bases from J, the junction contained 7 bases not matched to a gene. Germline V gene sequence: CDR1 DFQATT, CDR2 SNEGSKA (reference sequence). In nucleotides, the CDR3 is TGCAGTGCTGAAAGCGGGAATAGCGAGCAGTACTTC. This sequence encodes CSAESGNSEQYF.

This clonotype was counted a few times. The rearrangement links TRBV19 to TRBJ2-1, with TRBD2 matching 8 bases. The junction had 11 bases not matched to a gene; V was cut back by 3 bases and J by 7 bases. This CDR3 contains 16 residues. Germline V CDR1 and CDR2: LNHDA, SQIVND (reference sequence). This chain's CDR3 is CASSIPPAGAENEQFF. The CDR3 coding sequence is TGTGCCAGTAGTATCCCCCCAGCGGGAGCCGAGAATGAGCAGTTCTTC.

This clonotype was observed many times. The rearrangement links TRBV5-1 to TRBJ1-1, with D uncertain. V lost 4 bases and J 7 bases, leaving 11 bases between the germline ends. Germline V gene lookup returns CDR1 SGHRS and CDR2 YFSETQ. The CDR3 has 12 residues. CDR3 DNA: TGCGCCAGCAGCCCGGACGGATATGAAGCTTTCTTT. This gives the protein CASSPDGYEAFF.

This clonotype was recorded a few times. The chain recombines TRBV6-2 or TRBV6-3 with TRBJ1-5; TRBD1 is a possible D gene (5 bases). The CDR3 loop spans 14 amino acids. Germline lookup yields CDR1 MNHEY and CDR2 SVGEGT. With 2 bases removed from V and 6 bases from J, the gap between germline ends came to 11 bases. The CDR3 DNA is TGTGCCAGCAGTTACACCCGAGGGGTTCAGCCCCAGCATTTT. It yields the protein CASSYTRGVQPQHF.

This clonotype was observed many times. The CDR3 sequence: CASSLVQDDTQYF. The DNA for the CDR3 is TGTGCCAGCAGCTTGGTGCAGGACGATACGCAGTATTTT. The chain uses TRBV5-6 and TRBJ2-3; D ambiguous. Between the trimmed V and J ends, which lost 0 bases and 6 bases, there was a span of 8 bases. The length of the CDR3 is 13 residues. Germline loops: CDR1 SGHDT, CDR2 YYEEEE.

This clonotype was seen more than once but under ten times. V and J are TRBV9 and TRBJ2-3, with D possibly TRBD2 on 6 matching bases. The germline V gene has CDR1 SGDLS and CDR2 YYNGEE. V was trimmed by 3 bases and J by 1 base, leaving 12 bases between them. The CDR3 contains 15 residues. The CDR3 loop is CASSETGDRTDTQYF. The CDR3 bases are TGTGCCAGCAGCGAGACGGGGGACCGCACAGATACGCAGTATTTT.

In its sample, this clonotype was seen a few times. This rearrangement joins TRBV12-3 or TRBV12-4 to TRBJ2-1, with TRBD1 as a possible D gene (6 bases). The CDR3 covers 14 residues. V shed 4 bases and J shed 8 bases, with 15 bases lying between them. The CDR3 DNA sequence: TGTGCCAGCAGTTACCTGACAGGAATCGATGAGCAGTTCTTC. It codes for CASSYLTGIDEQFF.